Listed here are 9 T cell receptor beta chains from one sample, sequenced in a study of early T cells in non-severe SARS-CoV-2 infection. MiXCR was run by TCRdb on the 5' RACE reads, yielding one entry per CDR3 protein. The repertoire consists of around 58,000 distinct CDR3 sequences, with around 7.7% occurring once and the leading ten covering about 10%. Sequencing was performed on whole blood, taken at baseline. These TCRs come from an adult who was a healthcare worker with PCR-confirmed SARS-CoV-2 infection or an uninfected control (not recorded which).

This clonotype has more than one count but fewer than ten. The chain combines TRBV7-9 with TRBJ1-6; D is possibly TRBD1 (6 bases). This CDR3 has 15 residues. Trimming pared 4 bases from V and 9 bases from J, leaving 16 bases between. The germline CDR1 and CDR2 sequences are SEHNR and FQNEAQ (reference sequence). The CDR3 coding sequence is TGTGCCAGCAGCTCGACAGGATCCAACCTTTCACCCCTCCACTTT. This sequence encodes CASSSTGSNLSPLHF.

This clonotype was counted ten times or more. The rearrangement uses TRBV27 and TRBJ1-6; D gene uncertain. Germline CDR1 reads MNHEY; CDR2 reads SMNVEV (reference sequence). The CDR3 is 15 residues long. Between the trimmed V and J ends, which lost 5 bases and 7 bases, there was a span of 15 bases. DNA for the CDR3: TGTGCCAGCAGTCCCAACAGAGTGGGGAATTCACCCCTCCACTTT. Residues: CASSPNRVGNSPLHF.

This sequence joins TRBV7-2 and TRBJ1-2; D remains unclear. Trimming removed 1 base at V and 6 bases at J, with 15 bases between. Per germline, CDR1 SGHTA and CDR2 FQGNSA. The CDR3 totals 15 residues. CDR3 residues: CASSLGITRADGYTF. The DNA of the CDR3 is TGTGCCAGCAGCTTAGGGATAACAAGAGCGGATGGCTACACCTTC.

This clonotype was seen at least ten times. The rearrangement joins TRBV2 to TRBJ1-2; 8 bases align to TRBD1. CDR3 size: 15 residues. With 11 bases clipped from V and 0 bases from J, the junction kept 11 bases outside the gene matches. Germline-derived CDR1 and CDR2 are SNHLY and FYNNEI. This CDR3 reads CALTRDRRANYGYTF. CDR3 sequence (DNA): TGTGCCTTAACGCGGGACAGGAGAGCTAACTATGGCTACACCTTC. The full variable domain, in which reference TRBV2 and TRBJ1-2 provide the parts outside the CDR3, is EPEVTQTPSHQVTQMGQEVILRCVPISNHLYFYWYRQILGQKVEFLVSFYNNEISEKSEIFDDQFSVERPDGSNFTLKIRSTKLEDSAMYFCALTRDRRANYGYTFGSGTRLTVV.

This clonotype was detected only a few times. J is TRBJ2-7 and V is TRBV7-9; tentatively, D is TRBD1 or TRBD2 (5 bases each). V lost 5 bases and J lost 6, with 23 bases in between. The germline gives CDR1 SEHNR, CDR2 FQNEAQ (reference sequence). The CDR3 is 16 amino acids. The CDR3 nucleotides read TGTGCCAGCAGCCCTCCTGTTGGGGGTACCCTACGCGAGCAGTACTTC. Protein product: CASSPPVGGTLREQYF.

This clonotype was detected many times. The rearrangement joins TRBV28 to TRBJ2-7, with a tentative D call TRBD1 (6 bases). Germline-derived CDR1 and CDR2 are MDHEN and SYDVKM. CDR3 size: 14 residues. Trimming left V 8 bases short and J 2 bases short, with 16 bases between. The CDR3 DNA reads TGTGCCAGCTGCCGGGACACAAGACCCTACGAGCAGTACTTC. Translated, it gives CASCRDTRPYEQYF. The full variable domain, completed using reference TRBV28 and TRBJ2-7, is DVKVTQSSRYLVKRTGEKVFLECVQDMDHENMFWYRQDPGLGLRLIYFSYDVKMKEKGDIPEGYSVSREKKERFSLILESASTNQTSMYLCASCRDTRPYEQYFGPGTRLTVT.

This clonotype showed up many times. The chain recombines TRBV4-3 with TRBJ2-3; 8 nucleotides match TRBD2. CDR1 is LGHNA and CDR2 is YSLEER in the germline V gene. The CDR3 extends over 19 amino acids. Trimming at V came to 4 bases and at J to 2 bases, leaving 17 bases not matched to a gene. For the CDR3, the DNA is TGCGCCAGCAGCCCCTGGGTTTTACTAGCGGTGAGGGCCACAGATACGCAGTATTTT. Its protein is CASSPWVLLAVRATDTQYF.

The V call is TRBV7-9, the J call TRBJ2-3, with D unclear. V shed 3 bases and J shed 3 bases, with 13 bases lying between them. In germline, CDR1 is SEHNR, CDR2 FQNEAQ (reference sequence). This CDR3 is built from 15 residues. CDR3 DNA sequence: TGTGCCAGCAGCTTTTCTCAGTTTCGAACAGATACGCAGTATTTT. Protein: CASSFSQFRTDTQYF.

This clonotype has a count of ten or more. CDR3 amino acids: CASSQDVGQEARYF. CDR3 bases: TGTGCCAGCAGCCAAGACGTCGGACAGGAGGCAAGGTACTTC. V is TRBV3-1 and J is TRBJ2-7, with TRBD1 matching 7 bases. Germline V gene lookup returns CDR1 LGHDT and CDR2 YNNKEL (reference sequence). The length of the CDR3 is 14 residues. The trim removed 0 bases at V and 12 bases at J, leaving 11 bases unmatched.